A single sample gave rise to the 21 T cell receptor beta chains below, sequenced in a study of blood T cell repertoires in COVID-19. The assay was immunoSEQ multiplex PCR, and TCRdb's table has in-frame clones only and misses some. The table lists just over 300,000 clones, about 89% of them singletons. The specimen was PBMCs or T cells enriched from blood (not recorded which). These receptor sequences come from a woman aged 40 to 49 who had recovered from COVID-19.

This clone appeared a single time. CDR3 DNA: TGTGCCAGGGGGGCGGCAATTGATGCCCGGGGCTACACCTTC. This translates into CARGAAIDARGYTF. The V and J genes are TRBV19 and TRBJ1-2; a weak D match, TRBD1 (6 bases). Germline V gene lookup returns CDR1 LNHDA and CDR2 SQIVND (reference sequence). The germline V and J ends were trimmed by 9 bases and 8 bases, with 22 bases remaining between them. The CDR3 is 14 amino acids.

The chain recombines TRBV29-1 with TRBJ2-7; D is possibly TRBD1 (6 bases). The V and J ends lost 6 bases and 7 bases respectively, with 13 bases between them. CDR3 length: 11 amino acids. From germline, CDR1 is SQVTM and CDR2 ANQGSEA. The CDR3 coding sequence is TGCAGCGTGAGGACAGCTGAAGAGCAGTACTTC. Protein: CSVRTAEEQYF.

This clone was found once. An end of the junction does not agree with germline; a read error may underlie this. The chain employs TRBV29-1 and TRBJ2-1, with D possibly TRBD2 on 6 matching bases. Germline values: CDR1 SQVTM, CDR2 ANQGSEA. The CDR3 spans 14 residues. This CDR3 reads CSAEGGQTYNEQFF. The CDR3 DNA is TGCAGCGCTGAAGGAGGGCAAACCTACAATGAGCAGTTCTTC.

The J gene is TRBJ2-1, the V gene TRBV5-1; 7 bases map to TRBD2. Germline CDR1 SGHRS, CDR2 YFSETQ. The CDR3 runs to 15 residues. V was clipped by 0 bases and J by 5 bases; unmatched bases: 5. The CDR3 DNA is TGCGCCAGCAGCTTGGAAGGGCGGGGGAACAATGAGCAGTTCTTC. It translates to CASSLEGRGNNEQFF.

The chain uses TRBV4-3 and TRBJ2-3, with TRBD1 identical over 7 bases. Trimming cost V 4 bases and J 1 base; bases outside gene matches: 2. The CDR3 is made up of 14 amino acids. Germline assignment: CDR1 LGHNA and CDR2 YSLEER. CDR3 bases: TGCGCCAGCAGCCTAGGGACAGGCACAGATACGCAGTATTTT. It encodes CASSLGTGTDTQYF.

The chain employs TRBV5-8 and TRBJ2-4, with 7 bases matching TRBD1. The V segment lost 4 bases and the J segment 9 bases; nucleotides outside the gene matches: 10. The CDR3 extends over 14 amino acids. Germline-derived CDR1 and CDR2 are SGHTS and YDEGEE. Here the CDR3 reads CASSLRDRVSIQYF. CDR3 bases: TGTGCCAGCAGCCTCCGGGACAGAGTCAGCATTCAGTACTTC.

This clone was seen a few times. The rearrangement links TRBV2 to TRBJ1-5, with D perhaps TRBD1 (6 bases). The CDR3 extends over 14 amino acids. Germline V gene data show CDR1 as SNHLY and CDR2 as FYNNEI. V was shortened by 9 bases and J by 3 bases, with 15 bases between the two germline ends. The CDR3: CARGGGDVNQPQHF. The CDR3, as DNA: TGTGCCAGAGGGGGTGGGGACGTCAATCAGCCCCAGCATTTT.

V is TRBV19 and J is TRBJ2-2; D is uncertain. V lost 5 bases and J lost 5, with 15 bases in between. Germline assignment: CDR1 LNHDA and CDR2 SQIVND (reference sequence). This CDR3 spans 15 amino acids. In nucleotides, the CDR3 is TGTGCCAGTAGTTCCTCCAGCGTGCCTACCGGGGAGCTGTTTTTT. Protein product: CASSSSSVPTGELFF.

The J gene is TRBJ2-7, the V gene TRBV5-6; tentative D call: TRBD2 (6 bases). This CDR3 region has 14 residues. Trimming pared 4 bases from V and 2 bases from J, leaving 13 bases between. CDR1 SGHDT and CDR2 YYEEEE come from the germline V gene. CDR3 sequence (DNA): TGTGCCAGCAGCAATAGCGGTGCCGCCTACGAGCAGTACTTC. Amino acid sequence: CASSNSGAAYEQYF.

This CDR3 is CSASYLGELFF. CDR3 in DNA: TGCAGTGCTAGTTATCTGGGGGAGCTGTTTTTT. V and J are TRBV20-1 and TRBJ2-2, with no clear D. Trimming stripped 3 bases from V and 8 bases from J, with 7 bases between. CDR1 and CDR2 (germline): DFQATT, SNEGSKA (reference sequence). CDR3 size: 11 residues.

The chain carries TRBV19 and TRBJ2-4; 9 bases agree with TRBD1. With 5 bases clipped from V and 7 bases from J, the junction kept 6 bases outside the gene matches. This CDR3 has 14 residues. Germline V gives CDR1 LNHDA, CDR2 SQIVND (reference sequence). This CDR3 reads CASSRQGDGNIQYF. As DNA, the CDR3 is TGTGCCAGTAGTCGACAGGGGGATGGGAACATTCAGTACTTC.

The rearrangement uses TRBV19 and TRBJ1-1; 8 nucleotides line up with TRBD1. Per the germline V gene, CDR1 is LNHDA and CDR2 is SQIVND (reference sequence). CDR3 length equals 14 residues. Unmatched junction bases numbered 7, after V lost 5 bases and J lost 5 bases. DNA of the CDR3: TGTGCCAGTAGTCCAGGGGGCCTCGGGACTGAAGCTTTCTTT. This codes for CASSPGGLGTEAFF.

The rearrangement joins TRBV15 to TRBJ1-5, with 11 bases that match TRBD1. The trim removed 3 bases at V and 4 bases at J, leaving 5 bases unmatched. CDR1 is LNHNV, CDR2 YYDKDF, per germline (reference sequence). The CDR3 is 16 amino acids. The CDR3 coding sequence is TGTGCCACCAGCAGCGTAGGGACAGGGGGAAATCAGCCCCAGCATTTT. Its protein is CATSSVGTGGNQPQHF.

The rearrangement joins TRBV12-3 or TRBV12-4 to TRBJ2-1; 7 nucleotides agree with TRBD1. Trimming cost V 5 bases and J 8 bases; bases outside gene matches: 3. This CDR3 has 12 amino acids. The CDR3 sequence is CASSTGVDEQFF. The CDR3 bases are TGTGCCAGCAGTACAGGGGTTGATGAGCAGTTCTTC.

DNA of the CDR3: TGTGCCAGCAGCTTGAGATTAGCGGGAGGGCTGGGCACAGATACGCAGTATTTT. Translation: CASSLRLAGGLGTDTQYF. This chain connects TRBV11-3 to TRBJ2-3, with 11 bases that match TRBD2. V was pared by 3 bases and J by 1 base, with 9 bases of the junction left unmatched. Germline lookup yields CDR1 SGHNT and CDR2 YENEEA. This CDR3 is built from 18 residues.

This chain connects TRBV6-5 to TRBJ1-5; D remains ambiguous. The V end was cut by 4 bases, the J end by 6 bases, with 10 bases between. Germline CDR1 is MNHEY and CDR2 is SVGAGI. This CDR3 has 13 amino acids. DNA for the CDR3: TGTGCCAGCAGTTCGGAGGGAGGTCAGCCCCAGCATTTT. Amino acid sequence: CASSSEGGQPQHF.

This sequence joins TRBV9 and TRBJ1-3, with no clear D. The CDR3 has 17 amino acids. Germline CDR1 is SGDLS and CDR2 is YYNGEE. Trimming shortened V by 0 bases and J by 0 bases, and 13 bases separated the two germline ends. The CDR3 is CASSVGGGSSSGNTIYF. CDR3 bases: TGTGCCAGCAGCGTAGGGGGAGGGAGCAGCTCTGGAAACACCATATATTTT.

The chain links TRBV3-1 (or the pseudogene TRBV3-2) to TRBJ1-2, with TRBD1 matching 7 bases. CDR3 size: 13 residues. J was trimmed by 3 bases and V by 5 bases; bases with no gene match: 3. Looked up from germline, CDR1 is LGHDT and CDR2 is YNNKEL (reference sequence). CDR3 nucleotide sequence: TGTGCCAGCAGCGGAGGGGGCGACTATGGCTACACCTTC. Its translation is CASSGGGDYGYTF.

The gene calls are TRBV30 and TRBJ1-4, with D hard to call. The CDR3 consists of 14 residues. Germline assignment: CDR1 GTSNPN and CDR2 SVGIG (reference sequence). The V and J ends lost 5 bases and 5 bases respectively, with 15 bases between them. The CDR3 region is CAWGLAGLNEKLFF. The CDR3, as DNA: TGTGCCTGGGGACTCGCAGGTCTAAATGAAAAACTGTTTTTT.

The CDR3 nucleotides read TGTGCCAGCAGTTCTCCCACCCTATCCCCCGAGACCCAGTACTTC. It is translated as CASSSPTLSPETQYF. V gene TRBV28 combines with J gene TRBJ2-5; D gene uncertain. This CDR3 has 15 residues. Germline CDR1 reads MDHEN; CDR2 reads SYDVKM. V shed 4 bases and J shed 5 bases, with 17 bases lying between them. Variable domain in full (rest from reference TRBV28 and TRBJ2-5): DVKVTQSSRYLVKRTGEKVFLECVQDMDHENMFWYRQDPGLGLRLIYFSYDVKMKEKGDIPEGYSVSREKKERFSLILESASTNQTSMYLCASSSPTLSPETQYFGPGTRLLVL.

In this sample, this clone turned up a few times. The CDR3 coding sequence is TGTGCCAGCAGCTCCCGGGGGGGGGTAACTGAAGCTTTCTTT. Translating it yields CASSSRGGVTEAFF. V gene TRBV11-1 combines with J gene TRBJ1-1; weak D call: TRBD1 (5 bases). Germline values: CDR1 SGHAT, CDR2 FQDESV (reference sequence). V was trimmed by 4 bases and J by 5 bases, leaving 14 bases between them. This CDR3 spans 14 amino acids.